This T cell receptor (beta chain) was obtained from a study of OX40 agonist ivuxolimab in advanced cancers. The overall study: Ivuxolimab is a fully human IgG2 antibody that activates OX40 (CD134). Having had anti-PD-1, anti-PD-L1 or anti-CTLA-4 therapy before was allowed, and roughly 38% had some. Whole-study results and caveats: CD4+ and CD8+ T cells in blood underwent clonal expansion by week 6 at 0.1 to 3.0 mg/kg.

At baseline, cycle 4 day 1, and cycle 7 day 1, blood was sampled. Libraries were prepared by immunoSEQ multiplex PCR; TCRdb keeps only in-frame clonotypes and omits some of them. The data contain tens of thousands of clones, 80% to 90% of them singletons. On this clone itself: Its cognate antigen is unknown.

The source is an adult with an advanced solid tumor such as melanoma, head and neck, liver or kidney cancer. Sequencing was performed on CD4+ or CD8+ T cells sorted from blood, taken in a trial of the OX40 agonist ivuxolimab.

The CDR3 DNA reads as TGTGCCTGGAGGGCTTCCTCTGGAAACACCATATATTTT. It yields the protein CAWRASSGNTIYF. The V and J genes are TRBV30 and TRBJ1-3; D unclear. V lost 3 bases to trimming and J lost 0 bases, with 6 bases between them. The CDR3 runs to 13 residues. Germline V gives CDR1 GTSNPN, CDR2 SVGIG (reference sequence).